This T cell receptor (beta chain) was captured in a study of cytomegalovirus exposure and HLA in healthy donors. As for the study in general: Of the donors genotyped, 398 in all, around 76% fell in the Caucasian-associated ancestry cluster. Findings and limits, study-wide: Available immune exposure information covered CMV serostatus only. A later analysis reportedly identified an Asian-associated ancestry cluster as carrying fewer N-insertions than the approximately 730-donor mean.

Concerning this clone: What it binds is not known.

With 60 Vbeta and 13 Jbeta primers, the PCR was carried out. Profiled with immunoSEQ multiplex PCR; TCRdb holds only in-frame clones, not every one. The table lists 100,000 to 150,000 clones, roughly 80% of them singletons. The CDR3 covers 16 residues. The V gene's germline CDR1 is SGHNT and CDR2 YYREEE (reference sequence). Trimming took 3 bases from V and 4 from J; bases not matched to a gene: 7. The source material was PBMCs. V and J are TRBV5-4 and TRBJ1-5; 10 bases fit TRBD1. The TCR sequence derives from a man younger than 45 in good health and CMV-seropositive. The CDR3 is CASSSRPGQGNQPQHF. The CDR3 nucleotides read TGTGCCAGCAGCTCTCGCCCGGGACAGGGGAATCAGCCCCAGCATTTT. Full variable domain (missing parts from reference TRBV5-4 and TRBJ1-5): ETGVTQSPTHLIKTRGQQVTLRCSSQSGHNTVSWYQQALGQGPQFIFQYYREEENGRGNFPPRFSGLQFPNYSSELNVNALELDDSALYLCASSSRPGQGNQPQHFGDGTRLSIL.